Each of the 10 T cell receptor beta chains below was sequenced from the same sample in a study of regulatory T cells in long-lasting Graves disease. This sample's time point: newly diagnosed GD, antithyroid drugs for less than 3 months. With RNA extracted from PBMCs as input, the TCR library was made. In building TCR beta libraries, iRepertoire HTBI primers were used together with Arm-PCR of CDR3 regions. TCRdb re-called the multiplex PCR reads with MiXCR, one entry per CDR3 protein. This table has 200,000 to 250,000 distinct CDR3 sequences, roughly 19% appearing once. The same sample was also studied in work on T cells in Graves' hyperthyroidism and ophthalmopathy.

Specimen: peripheral blood mononuclear cells (PBMCs), collected at new diagnosis, from a patient treated with antithyroid drugs. The receptors shown here come from a woman aged 25-40 years with Graves disease.

This clonotype occurred many times. The V call is TRBV27, the J call TRBJ1-2; TRBD1 is a possible D gene (5 bases). This CDR3 is built from 13 residues. Trimming took off 3 bases at V and 8 bases at J, with 13 bases between the two ends. Germline V gene sequence: CDR1 MNHEY, CDR2 SMNVEV (reference sequence). CDR3 sequence: CASSLQGSLGYTF. In DNA form, the CDR3 reads TGTGCCAGCAGTTTGCAGGGTAGCTTAGGCTACACCTTC.

The sample holds many counts of this clonotype. The V call is TRBV28, the J call TRBJ2-1, with 10 bases fitting TRBD2. The CDR3 has 15 amino acids. From germline, CDR1 is MDHEN and CDR2 SYDVKM. The junction had 7 bases not matched to a gene; V was cut back by 7 bases and J by 4 bases. CDR3 amino acids: CASKGAGGRYNEQFF. CDR3 in DNA: TGTGCCAGCAAGGGAGCGGGGGGGAGGTACAATGAGCAGTTCTTC.

The chain has TRBV2 and TRBJ2-7, with 8 nucleotides matching TRBD2. The trim removed 3 bases at V and 2 bases at J, leaving 3 bases unmatched. The CDR3 spans 14 residues. The germline CDR1 and CDR2 sequences are SNHLY and FYNNEI. The CDR3 here is CASSDRTSPYEQYF. The CDR3 DNA follows: TGTGCCAGCAGTGACAGGACTAGCCCCTACGAGCAGTACTTC.

This clonotype occurred many times. The V and J genes are TRBV6-1 and TRBJ1-1; a weak D match, TRBD1 (5 bases). V dropped 5 bases and J dropped 7 bases, with 17 bases sitting between them. There are 14 residues in the CDR3. Germline values: CDR1 MNHNS, CDR2 SASEGT. The chain's CDR3 is CASSKTALGREAFF. In DNA form, the CDR3 reads TGTGCCAGCAGTAAGACAGCCCTGGGGCGTGAAGCTTTCTTT.

Regarding this clonotype: It differs at one base from a far larger clone, so likely a read error. The chain couples TRBV11-2 to TRBJ2-7; tentatively, D is TRBD1 (6 bases). The V and J ends lost 11 bases and 3 bases respectively, with 17 bases between them. The CDR3 spans 13 residues. Germline values: CDR1 SGHAT, CDR2 FQNNGV. The CDR3 DNA reads TGTGCCTGGACGAGGGGGTTCCTCTACGAGCAGTACTTC. Encoded protein: CAWTRGFLYEQYF.

The chain uses TRBV15 and TRBJ1-6; D is possibly TRBD1 (6 bases). The V gene's germline CDR1 is LNHNV and CDR2 YYDKDF (reference sequence). This CDR3 comprises 16 residues. V lost 2 bases and J 8 bases, leaving 16 bases between the germline ends. In DNA form, the CDR3 reads TGTGCCACCAGCAGATTGGGGGCCCGCCGGTATTCACCCCTCCACTTT. Translation: CATSRLGARRYSPLHF.

At least ten counts were recorded for this clonotype. The chain employs TRBV19 and TRBJ2-2, with 12 nucleotides matching TRBD1. Germline V gives CDR1 LNHDA, CDR2 SQIVND (reference sequence). Trimming took 6 bases from V and 4 from J; bases not matched to a gene: 15. The CDR3 is 19 residues long. For the CDR3, the DNA is TGTGCCAGTAGACTCAACACTAGACAGGGACAGGGGGCCACCGGGGAGCTGTTTTTT. Encoded protein: CASRLNTRQGQGATGELFF.

This clonotype was recorded at least ten times. The V and J genes are TRBV3-1 and TRBJ1-2; 9 nucleotides align to TRBD1. CDR1 and CDR2 from the germline V gene are LGHDT and YNNKEL (reference sequence). The CDR3 totals 16 residues. Losses at the gene ends were 4 bases for V and 4 bases for J; bases not matched to a gene: 10. The CDR3 bases are TGTGCCAGCAGCCCCTCCGGGACAGGGTCCTCCTATGGCTACACCTTC. Its protein is CASSPSGTGSSYGYTF.

In this sample, this clonotype turned up many times. The gene calls are TRBV2 and TRBJ1-1, with unresolved D. Trimming took 0 bases from V and 4 from J, leaving 12 bases between them. Germline-derived CDR1 and CDR2 are SNHLY and FYNNEI. CDR3 length: 15 amino acids. The CDR3 loop reads CASSEAPQWGTEAFF. The CDR3 DNA follows: TGTGCCAGCAGTGAAGCCCCACAGTGGGGCACTGAAGCTTTCTTT.

This clonotype was found many times. The V gene is TRBV20-1, the J gene TRBJ1-2; D is uncertain. Germline assignment: CDR1 DFQATT and CDR2 SNEGSKA (reference sequence). The CDR3 length is 13 residues. Trimming left V 3 bases short and J 0 bases short, with 8 bases between. The CDR3 here is CSASGDSNYGYTF. DNA of the CDR3: TGCAGTGCTAGTGGCGACTCTAACTATGGCTACACCTTC.